This T cell receptor (beta chain) originates from a study of CD4 T cells in relation to SARS-CoV-2 and coronaviruses. Study background: TCR beta CDR3s were sequenced after roughly 10-day antigen culture of PBMCs. Negative control cultures got HIV-1 Nef peptides or no peptide.

General study results and limits: No donor gave both pre-pandemic and post-infection samples.

The germline CDR1 and CDR2 sequences are MNHEY and SVGAGI. J was trimmed by 8 bases and V by 8 bases; bases with no gene match: 11. The CDR3 runs 15 residues. Before the COVID-19 pandemic, during about 2010-2018, CD4+ T cells were taken from unexposed donors. The cells were cultured for under twelve days before CD4+ T cells were isolated. This clone came up a few times. Its antigen is unknown. The assay was immunoSEQ multiplex PCR, and TCRdb's table has in-frame clones only and misses some. Of more than 25,000 clones listed, about two thirds were seen once; the top ten hold over 9%. This chain uses TRBV6-5 with TRBJ1-6; 8 bases match TRBD1. The specimen sequenced was CD4+ T cells from PBMCs, cultured in vitro. This TCR was sampled from a human donor in good health. In DNA, the CDR3 is TGTGCCAGCGCAGGGGGCAGGAGGAATGATTCACCCCTCCACTTT. Amino acids: CASAGGRRNDSPLHF.